A single sample is the source of the 15 T cell receptor beta chains below, sequenced in a study of blood T cell repertoires in COVID-19. Clones were read by immunoSEQ multiplex PCR, and TCRdb kept only the in-frame ones, dropping some. In the table there are around 30,000 clones, about 80% of which are singletons. Sequenced material: peripheral blood. The receptor source for this set is an elderly woman with acute or convalescent COVID-19.

This clone appeared a few times. The V call is TRBV7-2, the J call TRBJ1-2; tentative D call: TRBD1 (6 bases). V was pared by 6 bases and J by 5 bases, with 13 bases between. The CDR3 covers 13 residues. In germline, CDR1 is SGHTA, CDR2 FQGNSA. CDR3 sequence: CASRQQGSYGYTF. The CDR3 nucleotides read TGTGCCAGCAGACAACAGGGCTCTTATGGCTACACCTTC.

The chain carries TRBV7-9 and TRBJ1-2; perhaps TRBD1 as D (6 bases). V lost 5 bases, J lost 8 bases, and 21 bases lay in between. This CDR3 is 15 amino acids long. Germline-derived CDR1 and CDR2 are SEHNR and FQNEAQ (reference sequence). Here the CDR3 DNA reads TGTGCCAGCAGCATCTTGCGGGGGGCGTCGGACGGCTACACCTTC. Translated: CASSILRGASDGYTF.

V gene TRBV9 combines with J gene TRBJ1-3, with 9 bases identical to TRBD1. This CDR3 contains 16 residues. Germline lookup yields CDR1 SGDLS and CDR2 YYNGEE. Trimming took 3 bases from V and 0 from J; bases not matched to a gene: 4. In DNA, the CDR3 is TGTGCCAGCAGCGAGGGACAGGGTAACTCTGGAAACACCATATATTTT. Amino acids: CASSEGQGNSGNTIYF.

The rearrangement links TRBV7-9 to TRBJ1-5; D gene ambiguous. V lost 0 bases to trimming and J lost 6 bases, with 9 bases between them. This CDR3 is built from 14 residues. Per the germline V gene, CDR1 is SEHNR and CDR2 is FQNEAQ (reference sequence). CDR3: CASSLAPGFQPQHF. In DNA, the CDR3 is TGTGCCAGCAGCTTAGCGCCCGGGTTTCAGCCCCAGCATTTT.

The rearrangement links TRBV6-5 to TRBJ1-1; D gene uncertain. The V gene lost 2 bases and the J gene lost 0 bases, with 10 bases spanning the gap. The CDR3 spans 15 residues. The V gene's germline CDR1 is MNHEY and CDR2 SVGAGI. As DNA, the CDR3 is TGTGCCAGCAGTTACACTCTACTTCTGAACACTGAAGCTTTCTTT. Its translation is CASSYTLLLNTEAFF.

This clone has a single count. The CDR3 reads CASSQGHSYEQYF. In DNA, the CDR3 is TGTGCCAGCAGTCAGGGACATAGCTACGAGCAGTACTTC. V usage is TRBV6-5 and J usage is TRBJ2-7; D may be TRBD1 (6 bases). V lost 5 bases, J lost 3 bases, and 11 bases lay in between. The CDR3 runs to 13 residues. Germline CDR1 is MNHEY and CDR2 is SVGAGI.

This clone was picked up one time. The V and J genes are TRBV7-9 and TRBJ1-2; the match to TRBD1 covers 8 bases. Germline V CDR1 and CDR2: SEHNR, FQNEAQ (reference sequence). This CDR3 has 14 amino acids. Trimming took 3 bases from V and 4 from J; bases not matched to a gene: 4. The CDR3 region has the DNA TGTGCCAGCAGCTTTGGACAGGGTGGCTATGGCTACACCTTC. It translates to CASSFGQGGYGYTF.

J is TRBJ1-5 and V is TRBV2; 7 bases agree with TRBD1. With V trimmed by 7 bases and J by 4 bases, 7 bases remained unmatched. Looked up from germline, CDR1 is SNHLY and CDR2 is FYNNEI. This CDR3 comprises 14 residues. The DNA of the CDR3 is TGTGCCAGCACCGCAAGGGGGCCTAATCAGCCCCAGCATTTT. Translated: CASTARGPNQPQHF.

The chain recombines TRBV7-9 with TRBJ1-1; 7 bases match TRBD1. The CDR3 spans 15 residues. The germline gives CDR1 SEHNR, CDR2 FQNEAQ (reference sequence). V was clipped by 5 bases and J by 1 base; unmatched bases: 7. CDR3 amino acids: CASSRTGQKNTEAFF. The CDR3 DNA follows: TGTGCCAGCAGCCGGACGGGACAGAAGAACACTGAAGCTTTCTTT.

The chain combines TRBV18 with TRBJ1-1; 7 nucleotides line up with TRBD1. Germline assignment: CDR1 KGHSH and CDR2 LQKENI. The CDR3 extends over 15 amino acids. With V trimmed by 2 bases and J by 1 base, 4 bases remained unmatched. The CDR3 loop reads CASSPSTGQNTEAFF. The DNA for the CDR3 is TGTGCCAGCTCACCATCGACAGGGCAGAACACTGAAGCTTTCTTT.

CDR3 DNA: TGTGCCAGTAGTATGGAAAGGGACAGGGGGCCGACAACCCGCACCGGGGAGCTGTTTTTT. Protein sequence: CASSMERDRGPTTRTGELFF. The chain has TRBV19 and TRBJ2-2; 12 nucleotides agree with TRBD1. The CDR3 covers 20 residues. Germline loops: CDR1 LNHDA, CDR2 SQIVND (reference sequence). Germline trimming cut 3 bases from V and 4 bases from J; bases unmatched to any gene: 15. Combining the CDR3 with reference TRBV19 and TRBJ2-2 gives the whole variable domain DGGITQSPKYLFRKEGQNVTLSCEQNLNHDAMYWYRQDPGQGLRLIYYSQIVNDFQKGDIAEGYSVSREKKESFPLTVTSAQKNPTAFYLCASSMERDRGPTTRTGELFFGEGSRLTVL.

V usage is TRBV7-9 and J usage is TRBJ2-4; D is possibly TRBD1 (5 bases). The CDR3 extends over 15 amino acids. V gave up 0 bases and J gave up 0 bases, with 6 bases separating them. The V gene's germline CDR1 is SEHNR and CDR2 FQNEAQ (reference sequence). The CDR3 is CASSLAGLAKNIQYF. In DNA, the CDR3 is TGTGCCAGCAGCTTAGCGGGGCTAGCCAAAAACATTCAGTACTTC.

The rearrangement joins TRBV7-9 to TRBJ2-4, with 9 bases fitting TRBD2. The CDR3 contains 17 residues. Germline CDR1 reads SEHNR; CDR2 reads FQNEAQ (reference sequence). The V and J ends lost 2 bases and 1 base, in that order; junction bases with no gene match: 6. The CDR3 DNA follows: TGTGCCAGCAGCTTATTGAGCGGGAGGTCGGCCAAAAACATTCAGTACTTC. Its protein is CASSLLSGRSAKNIQYF.

CDR3 sequence (DNA): TGTGCCAGTAGTCTCCGACAGGGCGATCAGCCCCAGCATTTT. It encodes CASSLRQGDQPQHF. This rearrangement joins TRBV19 to TRBJ1-5; TRBD1 matches at 7 bases. J was trimmed by 5 bases and V by 5 bases; bases with no gene match: 6. Germline CDR1 LNHDA, CDR2 SQIVND (reference sequence). The CDR3 is made up of 14 amino acids.

In its sample, this clone was seen a few times. V usage is TRBV24-1 and J usage is TRBJ2-3; 7 bases map to TRBD1. CDR3 length: 16 residues. The junction had 14 bases not matched to a gene; V was cut back by 3 bases and J by 9 bases. Germline V lookup: CDR1 KGHDR, CDR2 SFDVKD. The CDR3: CATSDPNRQGFGTQYF. The CDR3 DNA follows: TGTGCCACCAGTGATCCGAACCGACAGGGCTTTGGGACGCAGTATTTT.